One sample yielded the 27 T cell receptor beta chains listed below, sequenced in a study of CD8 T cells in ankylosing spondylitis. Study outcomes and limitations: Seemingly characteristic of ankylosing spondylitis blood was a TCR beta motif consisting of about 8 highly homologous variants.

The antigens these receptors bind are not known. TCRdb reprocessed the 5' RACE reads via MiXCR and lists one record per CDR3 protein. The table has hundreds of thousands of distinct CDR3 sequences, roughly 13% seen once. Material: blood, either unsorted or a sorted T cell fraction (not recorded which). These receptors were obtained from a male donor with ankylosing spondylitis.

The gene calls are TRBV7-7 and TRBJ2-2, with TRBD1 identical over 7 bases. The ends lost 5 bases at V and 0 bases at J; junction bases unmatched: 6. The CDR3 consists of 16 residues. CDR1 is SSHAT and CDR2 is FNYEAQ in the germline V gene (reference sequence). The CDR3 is CASSPRQGSNTGELFF. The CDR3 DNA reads TGTGCCAGCAGCCCCCGACAGGGCTCGAACACCGGGGAGCTGTTTTTT.

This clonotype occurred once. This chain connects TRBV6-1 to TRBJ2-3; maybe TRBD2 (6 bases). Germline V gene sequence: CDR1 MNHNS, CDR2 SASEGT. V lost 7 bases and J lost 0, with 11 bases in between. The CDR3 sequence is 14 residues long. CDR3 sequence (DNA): TGTGCCAGCAAGGAGGGCGGCAGCACAGATACGCAGTATTTT. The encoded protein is CASKEGGSTDTQYF.

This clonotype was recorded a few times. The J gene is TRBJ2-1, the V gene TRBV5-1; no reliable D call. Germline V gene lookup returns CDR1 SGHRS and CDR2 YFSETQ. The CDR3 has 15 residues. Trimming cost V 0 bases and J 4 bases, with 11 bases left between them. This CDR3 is CASSLGSPGYNEQFF. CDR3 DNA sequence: TGCGCCAGCAGCTTGGGTAGCCCGGGTTACAATGAGCAGTTCTTC.

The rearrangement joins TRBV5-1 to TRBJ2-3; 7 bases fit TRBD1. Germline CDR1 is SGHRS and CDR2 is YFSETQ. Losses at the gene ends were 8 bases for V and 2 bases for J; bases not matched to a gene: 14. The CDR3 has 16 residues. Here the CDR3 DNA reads TGCGCCAGTAAACTTACAGGGGTTACCAACACAGATACGCAGTATTTT. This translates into CASKLTGVTNTDTQYF.

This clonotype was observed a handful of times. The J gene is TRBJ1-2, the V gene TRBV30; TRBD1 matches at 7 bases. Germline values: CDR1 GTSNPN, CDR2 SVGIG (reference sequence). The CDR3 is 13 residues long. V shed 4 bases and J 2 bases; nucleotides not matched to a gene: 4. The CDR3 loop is CAWNKGQNYGYTF. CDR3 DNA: TGTGCCTGGAATAAGGGACAGAACTATGGCTACACCTTC. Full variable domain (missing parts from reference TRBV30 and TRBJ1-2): SQTIHQWPATLVQPVGSPLSLECTVEGTSNPNLYWYRQAAGRGLQLLFYSVGIGQISSEVPQNLSASRPQDRQFILSSKKLLLSDSGFYLCAWNKGQNYGYTFGSGTRLTVV.

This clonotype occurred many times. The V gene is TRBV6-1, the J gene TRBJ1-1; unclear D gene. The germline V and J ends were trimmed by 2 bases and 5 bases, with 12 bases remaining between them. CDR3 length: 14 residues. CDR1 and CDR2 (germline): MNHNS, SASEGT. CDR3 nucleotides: TGTGCCAGCAGTGAAACCTTCCAGGAGACTGAAGCTTTCTTT. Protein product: CASSETFQETEAFF.

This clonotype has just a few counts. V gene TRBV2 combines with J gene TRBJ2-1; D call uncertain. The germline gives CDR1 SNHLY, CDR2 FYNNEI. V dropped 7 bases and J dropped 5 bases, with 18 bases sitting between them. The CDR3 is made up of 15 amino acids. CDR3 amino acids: CASTLTSARNNEQFF. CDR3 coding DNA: TGTGCCAGCACTCTAACAAGCGCCCGAAACAATGAGCAGTTCTTC.

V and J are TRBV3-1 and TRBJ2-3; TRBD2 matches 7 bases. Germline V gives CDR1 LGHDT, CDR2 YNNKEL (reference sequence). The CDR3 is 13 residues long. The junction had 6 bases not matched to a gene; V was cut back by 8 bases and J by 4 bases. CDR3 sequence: CASGAGVADTQYF. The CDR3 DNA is TGTGCCAGCGGGGCGGGAGTTGCAGATACGCAGTATTTT.

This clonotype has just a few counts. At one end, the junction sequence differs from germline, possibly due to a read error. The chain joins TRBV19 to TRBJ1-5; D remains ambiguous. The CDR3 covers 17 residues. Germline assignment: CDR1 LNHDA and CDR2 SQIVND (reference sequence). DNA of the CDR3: TGTGCGAGTAGAAAGAACCCGAGTTTTTCGGGCAATCAGCCCCAGCATTTT. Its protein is CASRKNPSFSGNQPQHF.

The CDR3 DNA follows: TGTGCCAGCAGCCAAGTAGTGAGCTCCTACGAGCAGTACTTC. Residues: CASSQVVSSYEQYF. The V call is TRBV3-1, the J call TRBJ2-7; D is uncertain. CDR1 and CDR2 (germline): LGHDT, YNNKEL (reference sequence). The CDR3 length is 14 residues. V was shortened by 1 base and J by 0 bases, with 7 bases between the two germline ends.

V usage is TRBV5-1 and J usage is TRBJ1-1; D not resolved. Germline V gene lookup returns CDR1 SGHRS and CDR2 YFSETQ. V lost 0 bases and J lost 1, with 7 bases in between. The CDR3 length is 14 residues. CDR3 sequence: CASSLAPRNTEAFF. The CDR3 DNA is TGCGCCAGCAGCTTGGCCCCGAGGAACACTGAAGCTTTCTTT.

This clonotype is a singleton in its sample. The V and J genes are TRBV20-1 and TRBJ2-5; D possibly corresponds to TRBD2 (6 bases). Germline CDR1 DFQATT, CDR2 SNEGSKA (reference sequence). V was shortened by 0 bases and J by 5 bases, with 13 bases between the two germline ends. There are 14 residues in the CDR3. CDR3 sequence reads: CSARDPSGSETQYF. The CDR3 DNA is TGCAGTGCTAGAGATCCCTCCGGGAGTGAGACCCAGTACTTC.

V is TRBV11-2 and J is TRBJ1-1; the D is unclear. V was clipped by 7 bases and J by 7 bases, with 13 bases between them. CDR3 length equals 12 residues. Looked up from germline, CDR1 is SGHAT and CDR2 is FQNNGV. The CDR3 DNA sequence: TGTGCCAGCACCGAATTGGGGATTGAAGCTTTCTTT. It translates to CASTELGIEAFF. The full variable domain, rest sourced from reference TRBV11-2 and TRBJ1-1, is EAGVAQSPRYKIIEKRQSVAFWCNPISGHATLYWYQQILGQGPKLLIQFQNNGVVDDSQLPKDRFSAERLKGVDSTLKIQPAKLEDSAVYLCASTELGIEAFFGQGTRLTVV.

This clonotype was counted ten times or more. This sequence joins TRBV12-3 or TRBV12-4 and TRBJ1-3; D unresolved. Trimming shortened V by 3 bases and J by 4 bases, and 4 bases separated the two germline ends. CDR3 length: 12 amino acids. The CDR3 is CASSLTGNTIYF. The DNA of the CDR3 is TGTGCCAGCAGTTTGACGGGAAACACCATATATTTT.

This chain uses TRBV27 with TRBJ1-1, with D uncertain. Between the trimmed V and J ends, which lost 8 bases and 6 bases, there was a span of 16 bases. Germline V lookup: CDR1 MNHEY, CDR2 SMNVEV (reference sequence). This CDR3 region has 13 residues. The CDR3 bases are TGTGCCAGCCGCTCGTTAGGCCGACCTGAAGCTTTCTTT. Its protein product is CASRSLGRPEAFF.

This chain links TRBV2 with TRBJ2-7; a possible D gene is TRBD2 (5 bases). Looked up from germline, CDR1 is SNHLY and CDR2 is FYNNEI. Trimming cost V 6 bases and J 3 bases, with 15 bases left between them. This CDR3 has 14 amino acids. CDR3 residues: CASRDSVGYYEQYF. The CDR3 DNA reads TGTGCCAGCAGGGACTCTGTGGGGTACTACGAGCAGTACTTC.

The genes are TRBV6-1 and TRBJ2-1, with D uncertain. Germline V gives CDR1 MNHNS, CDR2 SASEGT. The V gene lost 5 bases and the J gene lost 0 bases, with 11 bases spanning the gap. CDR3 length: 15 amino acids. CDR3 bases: TGTGCCAGCAGTCGACTGCCTAGCTCCTACAATGAGCAGTTCTTC. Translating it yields CASSRLPSSYNEQFF.

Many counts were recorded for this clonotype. This chain's CDR3 is CAISDWTGNEQYV. The DNA of the CDR3 is TGTGCCATCAGTGACTGGACAGGGAACGAGCAGTACGTC. J is TRBJ2-7 and V is TRBV10-3; 8 positions match TRBD1. Trimming at V came to 3 bases and at J to 5 bases, leaving 3 bases not matched to a gene. The V gene's germline CDR1 is ENHRY and CDR2 SYGVKD. The CDR3 is made up of 13 amino acids.

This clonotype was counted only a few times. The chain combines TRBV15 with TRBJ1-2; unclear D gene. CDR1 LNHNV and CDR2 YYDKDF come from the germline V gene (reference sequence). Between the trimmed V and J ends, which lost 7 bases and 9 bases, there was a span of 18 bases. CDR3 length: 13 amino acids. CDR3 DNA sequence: TGTGCCACCATCCCGATCAAGGTCCGGAGCTACACCTTC. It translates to CATIPIKVRSYTF.

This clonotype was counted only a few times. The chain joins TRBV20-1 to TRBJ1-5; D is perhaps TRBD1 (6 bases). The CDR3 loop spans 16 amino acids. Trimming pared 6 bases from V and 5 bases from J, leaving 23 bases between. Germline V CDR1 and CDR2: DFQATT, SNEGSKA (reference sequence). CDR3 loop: CSACRGGGPNDQPQHF. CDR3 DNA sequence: TGCAGTGCCTGCCGGGGTGGGGGGCCGAATGATCAGCCCCAGCATTTT.

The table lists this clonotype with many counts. CDR3 DNA sequence: TGCAGCGTTGAAGAAGGAGTCGGAAGCTCCTACAATGAGCAGTTCTTC. Translating it yields CSVEEGVGSSYNEQFF. This chain connects TRBV29-1 to TRBJ2-1, with D unresolved. The CDR3 is made up of 16 amino acids. Trimming took off 0 bases at V and 0 bases at J, with 12 bases between the two ends. The germline CDR1 and CDR2 sequences are SQVTM and ANQGSEA.

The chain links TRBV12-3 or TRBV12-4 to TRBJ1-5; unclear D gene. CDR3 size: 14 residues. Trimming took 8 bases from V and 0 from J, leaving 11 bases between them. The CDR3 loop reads CASGRSDSNQPQHF. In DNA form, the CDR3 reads TGTGCCAGCGGTCGTAGTGATAGCAATCAGCCCCAGCATTTT.

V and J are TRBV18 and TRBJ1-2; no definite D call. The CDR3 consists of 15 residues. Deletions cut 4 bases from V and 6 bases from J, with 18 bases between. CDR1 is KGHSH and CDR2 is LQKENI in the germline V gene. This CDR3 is CASSLIASPPDGYTF. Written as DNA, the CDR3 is TGTGCCAGCTCACTGATTGCCTCACCTCCCGATGGCTACACCTTC.

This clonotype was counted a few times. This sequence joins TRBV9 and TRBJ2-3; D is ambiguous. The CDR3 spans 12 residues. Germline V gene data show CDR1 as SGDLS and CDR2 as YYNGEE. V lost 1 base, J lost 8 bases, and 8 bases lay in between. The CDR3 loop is CASSVSAGTQYF. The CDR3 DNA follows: TGTGCCAGCAGCGTAAGCGCTGGTACGCAGTATTTT.

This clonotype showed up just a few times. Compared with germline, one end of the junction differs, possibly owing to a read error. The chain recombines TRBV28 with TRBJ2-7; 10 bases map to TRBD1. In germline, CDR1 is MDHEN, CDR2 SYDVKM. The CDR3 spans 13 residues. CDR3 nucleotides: TGCTCCTCTGGGGGACAGGGGCGCTACGAGCAGTACTTC. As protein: CSSGGQGRYEQYF.

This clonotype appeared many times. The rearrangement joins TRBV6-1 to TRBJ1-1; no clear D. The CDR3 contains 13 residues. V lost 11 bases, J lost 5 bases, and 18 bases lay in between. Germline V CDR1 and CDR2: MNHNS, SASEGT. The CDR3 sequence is CAGKKGQETEAFF. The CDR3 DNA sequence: TGTGCCGGTAAGAAGGGTCAGGAAACTGAAGCTTTCTTT.

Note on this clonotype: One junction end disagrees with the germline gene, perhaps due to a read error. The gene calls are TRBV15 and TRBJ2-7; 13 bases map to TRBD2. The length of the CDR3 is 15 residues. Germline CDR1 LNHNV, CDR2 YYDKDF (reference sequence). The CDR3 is CTTSRDWTSGSEQYF. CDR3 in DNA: TGTACCACCAGCAGGGATTGGACTAGCGGGAGCGAGCAGTACTTC.